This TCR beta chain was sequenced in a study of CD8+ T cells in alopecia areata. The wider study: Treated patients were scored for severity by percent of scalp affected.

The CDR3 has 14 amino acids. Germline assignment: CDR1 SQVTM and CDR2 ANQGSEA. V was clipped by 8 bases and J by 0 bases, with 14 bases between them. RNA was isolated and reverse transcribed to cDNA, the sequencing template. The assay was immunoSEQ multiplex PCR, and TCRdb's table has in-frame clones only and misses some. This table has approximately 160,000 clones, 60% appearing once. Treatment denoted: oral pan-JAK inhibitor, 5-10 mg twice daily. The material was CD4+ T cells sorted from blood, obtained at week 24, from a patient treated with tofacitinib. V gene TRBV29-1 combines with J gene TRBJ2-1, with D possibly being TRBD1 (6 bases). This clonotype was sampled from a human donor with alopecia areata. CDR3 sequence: CSPEGGSSYNEQFF. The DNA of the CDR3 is TGCAGCCCGGAAGGGGGTAGCTCCTACAATGAGCAGTTCTTC.